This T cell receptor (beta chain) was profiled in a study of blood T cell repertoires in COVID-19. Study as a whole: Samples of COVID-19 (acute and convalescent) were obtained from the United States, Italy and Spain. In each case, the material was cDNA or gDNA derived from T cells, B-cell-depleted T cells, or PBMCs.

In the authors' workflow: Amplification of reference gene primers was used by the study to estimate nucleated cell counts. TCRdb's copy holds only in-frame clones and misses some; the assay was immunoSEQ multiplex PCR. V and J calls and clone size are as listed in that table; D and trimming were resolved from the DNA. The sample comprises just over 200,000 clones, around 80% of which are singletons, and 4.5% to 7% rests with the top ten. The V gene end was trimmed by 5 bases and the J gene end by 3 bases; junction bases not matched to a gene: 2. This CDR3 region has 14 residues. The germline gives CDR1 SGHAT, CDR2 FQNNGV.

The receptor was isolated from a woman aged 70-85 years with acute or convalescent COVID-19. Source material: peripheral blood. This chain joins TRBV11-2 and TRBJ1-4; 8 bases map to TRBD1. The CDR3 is CASSVGQANEKLFF. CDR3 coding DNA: TGTGCCAGCAGCGTGGGACAGGCTAATGAAAAACTGTTTTTT.